This TCR beta chain was observed in a study of blood T cell repertoires in COVID-19. Study background: The United States, Italy and Spain provided the acute and convalescent COVID-19 samples.

The CDR3 runs to 13 residues. From germline, CDR1 is SGHTA and CDR2 FQGNSA. J was trimmed by 0 bases and V by 8 bases; bases with no gene match: 3. Original processing notes: Amplification of reference gene primers was used by the study to estimate nucleated cell counts. This table comes from immunoSEQ multiplex PCR, and its TCRdb copy is limited to in-frame clones, with some not included. The V and J calls and clone size come from that table; D and trimming were worked out from the DNA. The sample holds about 140,000 clones; roughly 90% are singletons and the top ten take about 11%. The sample taken for sequencing was peripheral blood. The chain joins TRBV7-2 to TRBJ1-1, with 7 bases identical to TRBD1. This TCR was sampled from a man in his fifties with active or convalescent COVID-19. CDR3 residues: CASGGTVNTEAFF. CDR3 nucleotide sequence: TGTGCCAGCGGAGGGACAGTGAACACTGAAGCTTTCTTT.